This T cell receptor beta chain is from a study of blood T cell repertoires in COVID-19. V was clipped by 3 bases and J by 7 bases, with 7 bases between them. This CDR3 contains 11 residues. Germline V gene data show CDR1 as MDHEN and CDR2 as SYDVKM. TCRdb's table, derived via immunoSEQ multiplex PCR, lists solely in-frame clones and lacks some. In the table there are more than 200,000 clones, about 90% of which are singletons. The gene calls are TRBV28 and TRBJ2-7; D unresolved. Sequencing was done on a sample of PBMCs or T cells enriched from blood (not recorded which). This TCR derives from a woman aged 18-29 years who had recovered from COVID-19. CDR3 in amino acids: CASSFTWEQYF. For the CDR3, the DNA is TGTGCCAGCAGTTTTACTTGGGAGCAGTACTTC.